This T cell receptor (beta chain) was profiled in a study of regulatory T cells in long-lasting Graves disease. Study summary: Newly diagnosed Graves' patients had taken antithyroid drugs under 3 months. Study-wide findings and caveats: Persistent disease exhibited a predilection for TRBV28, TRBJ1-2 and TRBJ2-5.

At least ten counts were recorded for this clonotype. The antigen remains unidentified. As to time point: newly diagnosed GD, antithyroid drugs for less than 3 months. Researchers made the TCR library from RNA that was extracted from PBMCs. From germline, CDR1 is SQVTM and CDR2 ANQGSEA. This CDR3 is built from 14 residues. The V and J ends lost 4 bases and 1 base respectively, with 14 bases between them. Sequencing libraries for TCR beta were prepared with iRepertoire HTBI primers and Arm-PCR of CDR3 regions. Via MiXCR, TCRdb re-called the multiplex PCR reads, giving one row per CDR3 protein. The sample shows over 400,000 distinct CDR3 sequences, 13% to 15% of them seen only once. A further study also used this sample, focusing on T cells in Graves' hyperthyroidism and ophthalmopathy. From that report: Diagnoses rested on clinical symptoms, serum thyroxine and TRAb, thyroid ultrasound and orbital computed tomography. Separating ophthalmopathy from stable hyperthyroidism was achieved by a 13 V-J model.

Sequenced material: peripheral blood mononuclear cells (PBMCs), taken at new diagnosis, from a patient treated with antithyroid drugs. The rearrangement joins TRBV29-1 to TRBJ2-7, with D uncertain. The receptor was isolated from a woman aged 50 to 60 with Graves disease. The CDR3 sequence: CSVVSPGDSYEQYF. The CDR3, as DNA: TGCAGCGTTGTAAGTCCAGGTGATTCCTACGAGCAGTACTTC.